The source of this T cell receptor beta chain is a study of response to subunit inactivated influenza vaccine. Overall study results and limits: Few new T cells, the authors suggested, are recruited by each seasonal influenza vaccination.

TCRdb analysed the RT-PCR reads with MiXCR anew, one entry per CDR3 protein. Of around 650,000 distinct CDR3 sequences in the sample, around 14% were seen once. In this sample, this clonotype turned up a few times. The antigen remains unidentified. The material was PBMCs from blood, obtained roughly 12 days after vaccination. The receptor was derived from a man in his forties or fifties who received an inactivated influenza vaccine.

CDR3 in DNA: TGTGCCAGCAGCAAAGACAGGGTCTATAGCACAGATACGCAGTATTTT. The encoded protein is CASSKDRVYSTDTQYF. J is TRBJ2-3 and V is TRBV7-8; 7 bases map to TRBD1. Germline lookup yields CDR1 SGHVS and CDR2 FQNEAQ. The CDR3 runs 16 residues. Losses at the gene ends were 5 bases for V and 0 bases for J; bases not matched to a gene: 8.